The rows below give T cell receptor beta chains drawn from one sample of a study of CD8+CD57+ T cells in acquired aplastic anemia. TCRdb re-called the reads through MiXCR, storing one row per CDR3 protein. Of a few hundred thousand distinct CDR3 sequences in the sample, around 68% were seen once. The sample was sorted CD4+, CD8+, or CD8+CD57+ T cells (not recorded which) from PBMCs. The source is a human donor in good health, serving as a control. Each CDR3 is given with its conserved first and last residue. Each record gives: J gene, D gene, V gene, clone size, CDR3 protein, CDR3 DNA. D genes are given only for firm matches. Some rows mark clone size as missing; the rest say once, few, many or name a class of expanded clone.

J gene: TRBJ1-2
D gene: .
V gene: TRBV20-1
clone size: once
CDR3 protein: CSARQNTEGYTF
CDR3 DNA: TGCAGTGCAAGACAGAACACTGAAGGCTACACCTTC

J gene: TRBJ1-1
D gene: TRBD1
V gene: TRBV9
clone size: .
CDR3 protein: CASSVGQGARGTEAFF
CDR3 DNA: TGTGCTAGCAGCGTTGGACAGGGGGCGCGCGGCACTGAAGCTTTCTTT

J gene: TRBJ2-1
D gene: .
V gene: TRBV9
clone size: .
CDR3 protein: CASSREGTSYDHNEQFF
CDR3 DNA: TGTGCCAGCAGCAGAGAGGGGACCAGCTACGACCACAATGAGCAGTTCTTC

J gene: TRBJ1-2
D gene: .
V gene: TRBV18
clone size: many
CDR3 protein: CASSPVKGYGYTF
CDR3 DNA: TGTGCCAGCTCACCAGTCAAAGGATATGGCTACACCTTC

J gene: TRBJ2-5
D gene: .
V gene: TRBV2
clone size: .
CDR3 protein: CASSLDYRGGETQYF
CDR3 DNA: TGTGCCAGCAGCCTAGATTACAGGGGAGGCGAGACCCAGTACTTC

J gene: TRBJ1-6
D gene: .
V gene: TRBV19
clone size: .
CDR3 protein: CASSIVSSGGTYDQYF
CDR3 DNA: TGTGCCAGTAGTATAGTTTCGAGCGGGGGGACCTACGACCAGTACTTT

J gene: TRBJ1-5
D gene: .
V gene: TRBV10-3
clone size: many
CDR3 protein: CAISEGGSNQPQHF
CDR3 DNA: TGTGCCATCAGTGAGGGGGGGAGCAATCAGCCCCAGCATTTT

J gene: TRBJ2-5
D gene: .
V gene: TRBV5-6
clone size: .
CDR3 protein: CASSLTDQETQYF
CDR3 DNA: TGTGCCAGCAGCTTGACAGACCAAGAGACCCAGTACTTC

J gene: TRBJ1-2
D gene: TRBD1
V gene: TRBV6-5
clone size: .
CDR3 protein: CAIQSPGQAGYTF
CDR3 DNA: TGTGCCATCCAATCTCCAGGACAGGCTGGCTACACCTTC

J gene: TRBJ2-1
D gene: .
V gene: TRBV29-1
clone size: few
CDR3 protein: CSVEDMDSPYNEQFF
CDR3 DNA: TGCAGCGTTGAAGATATGGATAGCCCCTACAATGAGCAGTTCTTC

J gene: TRBJ2-1
D gene: .
V gene: TRBV7-9
clone size: .
CDR3 protein: CASSLNRNNEQFF
CDR3 DNA: TGTGCCAGCAGCTTGAACAGAAACAATGAGCAGTTCTTC

J gene: TRBJ2-7
D gene: .
V gene: TRBV12-3/TRBV12-4
clone size: many
CDR3 protein: CASSYGTSKQYF
CDR3 DNA: TGTGCCAGCAGTTACGGGACATCCAAGCAGTACTTC

J gene: TRBJ1-2
D gene: .
V gene: TRBV9
clone size: .
CDR3 protein: CASSLVGKGGNGYTF
CDR3 DNA: TGTGCCAGCAGCTTAGTCGGCAAGGGGGGAAATGGCTACACCTTC

J gene: TRBJ1-2
D gene: TRBD1
V gene: TRBV20-1
clone size: .
CDR3 protein: CSARRDRAYDGYTF
CDR3 DNA: TGCAGTGCTAGACGGGACAGGGCCTACGATGGCTACACCTTC

J gene: TRBJ1-5
D gene: .
V gene: TRBV2
clone size: .
CDR3 protein: CASRLEGNDQPQHF
CDR3 DNA: TGTGCCAGCAGACTAGAGGGAAACGATCAGCCCCAGCATTTT

J gene: TRBJ2-2
D gene: TRBD1
V gene: TRBV10-2
clone size: few
CDR3 protein: CASRTGTGELFF
CDR3 DNA: TGCGCCAGCAGGACAGGGACCGGGGAGCTGTTTTTT

J gene: TRBJ2-5
D gene: .
V gene: TRBV20-1
clone size: .
CDR3 protein: CSARDQGGRGSPEETQYF
CDR3 DNA: TGCAGTGCTAGAGATCAGGGGGGCAGAGGGAGCCCCGAAGAGACCCAGTACTTC

J gene: TRBJ1-1
D gene: .
V gene: TRBV3-1
clone size: .
CDR3 protein: CASSQDNQGLRGAFF
CDR3 DNA: TGTGCCAGCAGCCAAGATAACCAGGGTTTGCGAGGAGCTTTCTTT

J gene: TRBJ1-5
D gene: .
V gene: TRBV7-3
clone size: .
CDR3 protein: CASSFATDTQYFRF
CDR3 DNA: TGTGCCAGCAGTTTCGCGACAGATACGCAGTATTTTCGCTTT

J gene: TRBJ1-1
D gene: .
V gene: TRBV30
clone size: few
CDR3 protein: CAWRGIRRGEAFF
CDR3 DNA: TGTGCCTGGCGGGGAATACGAAGGGGTGAAGCTTTCTTT

J gene: TRBJ2-1
D gene: TRBD2
V gene: TRBV9
clone size: .
CDR3 protein: CASSVAGLVNEQFF
CDR3 DNA: TGTGCCAGCAGCGTGGCGGGACTAGTCAATGAGCAGTTCTTC

J gene: TRBJ1-1
D gene: .
V gene: TRBV10-3
clone size: many
CDR3 protein: CAISETGIAFF
CDR3 DNA: TGTGCCATCAGTGAAACAGGGATAGCTTTCTTT

J gene: TRBJ2-1
D gene: .
V gene: TRBV9
clone size: .
CDR3 protein: CASSVAGAAFTDKFF
CDR3 DNA: TGTGCCAGCAGCGTAGCTGGCGCGGCGTTCACAGATAAGTTCTTC

J gene: TRBJ1-5
D gene: .
V gene: TRBV12-3/TRBV12-4
clone size: .
CDR3 protein: CASSLRGLQPQHF
CDR3 DNA: TGTGCCAGCAGTTTAAGGGGATTACAGCCCCAGCATTTT

J gene: TRBJ2-5
D gene: TRBD1
V gene: TRBV19
clone size: .
CDR3 protein: CASGQEARETHDF
CDR3 DNA: TGTGCCAGCGGACAGGAGGCGAGGGAGACCCATGACTTC

J gene: TRBJ1-2
D gene: .
V gene: TRBV7-8
clone size: .
CDR3 protein: CASSTWGGGDYTF
CDR3 DNA: TGTGCCAGCAGCACATGGGGCGGAGGAGACTACACCTTC

J gene: TRBJ2-6
D gene: .
V gene: TRBV7-2
clone size: .
CDR3 protein: CASRAYEVRANVLTF
CDR3 DNA: TGTGCCAGCCGAGCATATGAGGTTCGGGCCAACGTCCTGACTTTC

J gene: TRBJ2-7
D gene: .
V gene: TRBV13
clone size: many
CDR3 protein: CASSPRGGSSYEQYF
CDR3 DNA: TGTGCCAGCAGCCCCCGCGGAGGGAGCTCCTACGAGCAGTACTTC

J gene: TRBJ1-2
D gene: .
V gene: TRBV7-8
clone size: .
CDR3 protein: CASSPDGGDYFYTF
CDR3 DNA: TGTGCCAGCAGTCCTGACGGGGGGGACTATTTCTACACCTTC

J gene: TRBJ1-4
D gene: .
V gene: TRBV15
clone size: .
CDR3 protein: CARGRASGKKLFF
CDR3 DNA: TGTGCCAGAGGCCGGGCGTCCGGGAAAAAACTGTTTTTT

J gene: TRBJ2-7
D gene: TRBD2
V gene: TRBV30
clone size: many
CDR3 protein: CACKPREGYEQYF
CDR3 DNA: TGTGCCTGTAAACCCCGGGAGGGCTACGAGCAGTACTTC

J gene: TRBJ2-1
D gene: TRBD2
V gene: TRBV20-1
clone size: many
CDR3 protein: CSASATSGGIWEQFF
CDR3 DNA: TGCAGTGCTAGTGCGACTAGCGGGGGGATTTGGGAGCAGTTCTTC

J gene: TRBJ2-5
D gene: .
V gene: TRBV19
clone size: once
CDR3 protein: CASSIRGGEQTQYF
CDR3 DNA: TGTGCCAGTAGTATAAGGGGGGGGGAGCAGACCCAGTACTTC

J gene: TRBJ1-1
D gene: .
V gene: TRBV11-1
clone size: .
CDR3 protein: CASSALAGDTEAFF
CDR3 DNA: TGTGCCAGCAGCGCCTTGGCGGGGGACACTGAAGCTTTCTTT

J gene: TRBJ1-5
D gene: .
V gene: TRBV27
clone size: few
CDR3 protein: CASSDGSVSNQPQHF
CDR3 DNA: TGTGCCAGCAGCGACGGTTCCGTTAGCAATCAGCCCCAGCATTTT

J gene: TRBJ1-1
D gene: .
V gene: TRBV9
clone size: .
CDR3 protein: CASSPVSTDTQSFF
CDR3 DNA: TGTGCCAGCAGCCCCGTAAGCACAGATACGCAATCTTTCTTT

J gene: TRBJ1-1
D gene: .
V gene: TRBV12-3/TRBV12-4
clone size: many
CDR3 protein: CAIRDVGLAEAFF
CDR3 DNA: TGTGCCATCCGAGACGTGGGGCTGGCTGAAGCTTTCTTT

J gene: TRBJ2-1
D gene: .
V gene: TRBV19
clone size: .
CDR3 protein: CASSLRGTGTYEEHFF
CDR3 DNA: TGTGCCAGTAGCCTACGGGGTACAGGGACCTACGAAGAGCACTTTTTC

J gene: TRBJ1-5
D gene: .
V gene: TRBV7-8
clone size: .
CDR3 protein: CASSLTTTQYLAPHF
CDR3 DNA: TGTGCCAGCAGCCTCACCACAACGCAGTATTTGGCCCCGCATTTT

J gene: TRBJ2-2
D gene: .
V gene: TRBV10-3
clone size: .
CDR3 protein: CAISESGVSNTGELFF
CDR3 DNA: TGTGCCATCAGCGAATCAGGGGTCTCTAACACCGGGGAGCTGTTTTTT

J gene: TRBJ1-1
D gene: TRBD1
V gene: TRBV20-1
clone size: .
CDR3 protein: CSARKTGLDTEAFF
CDR3 DNA: TGCAGTGCTAGAAAGACAGGGTTGGACACTGAAGCTTTCTTT

J gene: TRBJ1-5
D gene: .
V gene: TRBV7-8
clone size: .
CDR3 protein: CATSPDSPLHFRNEHF
CDR3 DNA: TGTGCCACCAGCCCAGATTCACCCCTCCACTTTAGGAACGAGCATTTT

J gene: TRBJ1-4
D gene: TRBD1
V gene: TRBV4-2
clone size: many
CDR3 protein: CASSQATGGNFEKLFF
CDR3 DNA: TGTGCCAGCAGCCAGGCCACAGGGGGAAATTTTGAAAAACTGTTTTTT

J gene: TRBJ2-7
D gene: .
V gene: TRBV7-2
clone size: .
CDR3 protein: CASSAIGRNHYDF
CDR3 DNA: TGTGCCAGCAGCGCGATAGGACGGAACCACTATGACTTC

J gene: TRBJ2-3
D gene: .
V gene: TRBV5-1
clone size: many
CDR3 protein: CASRLAILSTDTQYF
CDR3 DNA: TGCGCCAGCCGCTTAGCGATTCTTAGCACAGATACGCAGTATTTT

J gene: TRBJ1-6
D gene: .
V gene: TRBV20-1
clone size: .
CDR3 protein: CSAIRSYNSPLHF
CDR3 DNA: TGCAGTGCAATACGCTCCTATAATTCACCCCTCCACTTT

J gene: TRBJ2-1
D gene: TRBD1
V gene: TRBV7-8
clone size: .
CDR3 protein: CASSLLDRLNTGEF
CDR3 DNA: TGTGCCAGCAGCTTACTGGACAGGTTGAACACCGGGGAGTTC

J gene: TRBJ1-5
D gene: .
V gene: TRBV15
clone size: .
CDR3 protein: CATSAAAAGQPQHF
CDR3 DNA: TGTGCCACCAGCGCCGCGGCCGCTGGTCAGCCCCAGCATTTT

J gene: TRBJ1-2
D gene: .
V gene: TRBV7-2
clone size: few
CDR3 protein: CASSSNGYTF
CDR3 DNA: TGTGCCAGCAGCTCTAATGGGTACACCTTC

J gene: TRBJ2-1
D gene: .
V gene: TRBV15
clone size: .
CDR3 protein: CASSADSGNSPLHF
CDR3 DNA: TGTGCCAGCAGTGCGGATTCAGGGAACTCACCGCTCCACTTC

J gene: TRBJ2-7
D gene: .
V gene: TRBV20-1
clone size: .
CDR3 protein: CSALRTERYF
CDR3 DNA: TGCAGTGCGTTGCGGACAGAGCGCTACTTC

J gene: TRBJ1-6
D gene: TRBD1
V gene: TRBV6-5
clone size: many
CDR3 protein: CASLARGNSPLHF
CDR3 DNA: TGTGCCAGCCTTGCCAGGGGGAATTCACCCCTCCACTTT